The 19 T cell receptor beta chains listed next were all sequenced from one sample in a study of naive and memory T cell subsets (TCRdb year 2017). Libraries were made using UMI-ligation and nested PCR. The listed sequencing device is Illumina MiSeq. The ligated cDNA was amplified by four rounds of PCR, in which nested alpha and beta constant region primers were used together with the SP2 primer. In TCRdb, the public reads were trimmed at Q25 with fastp and aligned with MiXCR, with productive beta chains retained. Identical CDR3 protein sequences are pooled into one entry, listed with their most common genes and DNA. In all, the sample holds under 35,000 distinct CDR3 sequences, and 6.7% of those were seen once. 3% to 3.5% of the sample goes to the ten largest clones. The treatment or condition label for this specimen denotes: skin biopsy from PPD injection site in Mantoux-positive individual. Using 3' ligation of a UMI-containing oligonucleotide to TCR cDNA, the study laid out a robust and sensitive protocol to amplify, sequence and analyze TCRs.

The sequencing used skin, collected from a tuberculin skin test site. Receptors were obtained from an adult in good health.

In its sample, this clonotype was seen many times. The chain recombines TRBV13 with TRBJ2-3, with TRBD1 matching over 12 bases. J gave up 6 bases and V 3 bases, and 7 bases lay outside the gene matches. The CDR3 sequence is 16 residues long. Germline V CDR1 and CDR2: PRHDT, FYEKMQ (reference sequence). Written as DNA, the CDR3 is TGTGCCAGCAGCTTGAGGGGACAGGGGGCAAAGGATACGCAGTATTTT. Translated: CASSLRGQGAKDTQYF.

This clonotype has just a few counts. The V gene is TRBV5-1, the J gene TRBJ2-5; D is ambiguous. This CDR3 region has 11 residues. The germline V gene encodes CDR1 SGHRS and CDR2 YFSETQ. The V and J ends lost 2 bases and 3 bases respectively, with 2 bases between them. The CDR3: CASSFEETQYF. For the CDR3, the DNA is TGCGCCAGCAGCTTCGAAGAGACCCAGTACTTC.

There are a few counts of this clonotype. The V gene is TRBV3-1, the J gene TRBJ1-2; 12 nucleotides align to TRBD1. Germline CDR1 and CDR2: LGHDT and YNNKEL (reference sequence). CDR3 length equals 18 residues. V lost 6 bases, J lost 2 bases, and 13 bases stayed unmatched. The CDR3 region is CASSHSPGQGAGNYGYTF. The CDR3 DNA is TGTGCCAGCAGTCATTCCCCGGGACAGGGGGCGGGGAACTATGGCTACACCTTC.

As regards this clonotype: This sequence may be a read error, since a much larger clone differs from it by one base. The chain links TRBV5-1 to TRBJ2-7; D unresolved. Germline-derived CDR1 and CDR2 are SGHRS and YFSETQ. Trimming stripped 0 bases from V and 3 bases from J, with 7 bases between. The CDR3 length is 13 residues. The CDR3 loop reads CASSLVGRYEQYF. CDR3 in DNA: TGCGCCAGCAGCTTGGTAGGCCGCTACGAGCAGTACTTC.

This chain connects TRBV11-1 to TRBJ1-1; perhaps TRBD1 as D (6 bases). Trimming removed 5 bases from V and 6 bases from J, with 19 bases in between. This CDR3 has 15 residues. Germline CDR1 SGHAT, CDR2 FQDESV (reference sequence). The CDR3 coding sequence is TGTGCCAGCAGCCTACCGACTCTAAGGGGGGCTGAAGCTTTCTTT. Amino acid sequence: CASSLPTLRGAEAFF. The whole variable domain, remainder taken from reference TRBV11-1 and TRBJ1-1, is EAEVAQSPRYKITEKSQAVAFWCDPISGHATLYWYRQILGQGPELLVQFQDESVVDDSQLPKDRFSAERLKGVDSTLKIQPAELGDSAMYLCASSLPTLRGAEAFFGQGTRLTVV.

The sample holds a few counts of this clonotype. This chain links TRBV9 with TRBJ1-1; no reliable D call. V was clipped by 0 bases and J by 0 bases, with 12 bases between them. Germline CDR1 SGDLS, CDR2 YYNGEE. This CDR3 comprises 16 residues. The CDR3 nucleotides read TGTGCCAGCAGCGTAGGAACCTGGCCAATGAACACTGAAGCTTTCTTT. Its protein product is CASSVGTWPMNTEAFF.

There are many counts of this clonotype. The chain couples TRBV13 to TRBJ1-2; TRBD1 might be the D (5 bases). V shed 0 bases and J shed 0 bases, with 8 bases lying between them. The CDR3 is made up of 15 amino acids. Germline V lookup: CDR1 PRHDT, CDR2 FYEKMQ (reference sequence). The CDR3 DNA reads as TGTGCCAGCAGCTTAGGCCGGGGCACTAACTATGGCTACACCTTC. This translates into CASSLGRGTNYGYTF.

This clonotype showed up many times. This rearrangement joins TRBV2 to TRBJ2-1, with 10 positions matching TRBD2. Germline V gene lookup returns CDR1 SNHLY and CDR2 FYNNEI. The CDR3 runs 14 residues. The J segment lost 4 bases and the V segment lost 8 bases, leaving 5 bases of the junction unmatched. The CDR3 region is CASGGLAEYNEQFF. CDR3 sequence (DNA): TGTGCCAGCGGTGGACTAGCGGAGTACAATGAGCAGTTCTTC.

The chain has TRBV19 and TRBJ1-5, with 9 bases that match TRBD1. J lost 2 bases, V lost 6 bases, and 5 bases had no gene match. CDR3 length: 15 residues. Germline V gene sequence: CDR1 LNHDA, CDR2 SQIVND (reference sequence). Written as DNA, the CDR3 is TGTGCCAGTAGACCTGGGACAGGGTGCAATCAGCCCCAGCATTTT. It is translated as CASRPGTGCNQPQHF. The entire variable domain, with the rest obtained from reference TRBV19 and TRBJ1-5, is as follows: DGGITQSPKYLFRKEGQNVTLSCEQNLNHDAMYWYRQDPGQGLRLIYYSQIVNDFQKGDIAEGYSVSREKKESFPLTVTSAQKNPTAFYLCASRPGTGCNQPQHFGDGTRLSIL.

This clonotype was seen a handful of times. The chain combines TRBV6-5 with TRBJ1-5; 8 bases fit TRBD1. The CDR3 contains 15 residues. V lost 2 bases and J lost 7; bases outside the gene matches: 7. Per germline, CDR1 MNHEY and CDR2 SVGAGI. The CDR3, as DNA: TGTGCCAGCAGTTACGTCAGGGGGCGTGGACAGCCCCAGCATTTT. Amino acid sequence: CASSYVRGRGQPQHF.

The rearrangement joins TRBV14 to TRBJ1-1, with 7 bases identical to TRBD1. Unmatched junction bases numbered 3, after V lost 4 bases and J lost 7 bases. The length of the CDR3 is 12 residues. Germline V lookup: CDR1 SGHDN, CDR2 FVKESK. The CDR3 region is CASSRGDSEAFF. DNA of the CDR3: TGTGCCAGCAGCCGGGGGGACAGTGAAGCTTTCTTT.

This clonotype was counted a few times. The chain is built from TRBV6-5 and TRBJ2-7; TRBD2 is a possible D gene (6 bases). The CDR3 loop spans 15 amino acids. Germline CDR1 and CDR2: MNHEY and SVGAGI. Trimming left V 2 bases short and J 1 base short, with 12 bases between. CDR3 residues: CASSYAPSESYEQYF. The CDR3 nucleotides are TGTGCCAGCAGTTACGCTCCTAGCGAGTCCTACGAGCAGTACTTC.

This clonotype was detected only a few times. The chain carries TRBV5-1 and TRBJ2-7; TRBD1 agrees at 7 bases. The V segment lost 3 bases and the J segment 2 bases; nucleotides outside the gene matches: 8. Per germline, CDR1 SGHRS and CDR2 YFSETQ. The CDR3 consists of 15 residues. Written as DNA, the CDR3 is TGCGCCAGCAGCTCCTCCGGGACAGCCACCTACGAGCAGTACTTC. This encodes CASSSSGTATYEQYF. Using reference TRBV5-1 and TRBJ2-7 for the parts outside the CDR3, the full variable domain is KAGVTQTPRYLIKTRGQQVTLSCSPISGHRSVSWYQQTPGQGLQFLFEYFSETQRNKGNFPGRFSGRQFSNSRSEMNVSTLELGDSALYLCASSSSGTATYEQYFGPGTRLTVT.

Many counts were recorded for this clonotype. The chain joins TRBV7-2 to TRBJ2-7; no firm D call. CDR1 and CDR2 from the germline V gene are SGHTA and FQGNSA. The germline V and J ends were trimmed by 2 bases and 1 base, with 6 bases remaining between them. The CDR3 has 13 amino acids. DNA of the CDR3: TGTGCCAGCAGCTTATCCGGGTCCTACGAGCAGTACTTC. It encodes CASSLSGSYEQYF.

This clonotype was recorded many times. The V call is TRBV27, the J call TRBJ2-2; 7 nucleotides agree with TRBD2. Trimming removed 6 bases from V and 1 base from J; junction bases left unmatched: 8. The germline gives CDR1 MNHEY, CDR2 SMNVEV (reference sequence). The CDR3 is made up of 16 amino acids. The CDR3 is CASRCYGGGNTGELFF. Here the CDR3 DNA reads TGTGCCAGCAGGTGTTATGGCGGGGGGAACACCGGGGAGCTGTTTTTT.

This clonotype was observed a few times. The V and J genes are TRBV5-1 and TRBJ1-2, with 9 bases that match TRBD1. The CDR3 length is 16 residues. V shed 4 bases, J shed 3 bases, and the junction held 10 bases outside the gene matches. Germline CDR1 and CDR2: SGHRS and YFSETQ. The CDR3 sequence: CASSKSPGQGDYGYTF. DNA for the CDR3: TGCGCCAGCAGCAAGTCCCCGGGACAGGGTGACTATGGCTACACCTTC.

This clonotype was seen at least ten times. The V call is TRBV20-1, the J call TRBJ2-4; 8 bases agree with TRBD1. With V trimmed by 5 bases and J by 6 bases, 9 bases remained unmatched. In germline, CDR1 is DFQATT, CDR2 SNEGSKA (reference sequence). The CDR3 sequence is 14 residues long. The CDR3 reads CSAPYRGLVNIQYF. CDR3 coding DNA: TGCAGTGCTCCCTACAGGGGGTTGGTAAACATTCAGTACTTC.

This clonotype was observed at least ten times. The V call is TRBV3-1, the J call TRBJ1-1, with D hard to call. CDR1 and CDR2 (germline): LGHDT, YNNKEL (reference sequence). V dropped 4 bases and J dropped 2 bases, with 8 bases sitting between them. This CDR3 is built from 13 residues. The CDR3 sequence: CASSLTSNTEAFF. CDR3 DNA sequence: TGTGCCAGCAGCCTTACGTCAAACACTGAAGCTTTCTTT. Full variable domain (missing parts from reference TRBV3-1 and TRBJ1-1): DTAVSQTPKYLVTQMGNDKSIKCEQNLGHDTMYWYKQDSKKFLKIMFSYNNKELIINETVPNRFSPKSPDKAHLNLHINSLELGDSAVYFCASSLTSNTEAFFGQGTRLTVV.

This clonotype was seen only a few times. V gene TRBV28 combines with J gene TRBJ2-5; 8 bases are a match to TRBD1. Germline V gene lookup returns CDR1 MDHEN and CDR2 SYDVKM. The V segment lost 6 bases and the J segment 2 bases; nucleotides outside the gene matches: 11. There are 16 residues in the CDR3. The CDR3 coding sequence is TGTGCCAGCAGCCCCTCCGAGACAGGGGATCAAGAGACCCAGTACTTC. Protein: CASSPSETGDQETQYF.